What follows are 15 T cell receptor beta chains derived from one specimen sequenced in a study of T-cell memory formation after mild COVID-19. One entry per CDR3 protein, called by TCRdb with MiXCR from the 5' RACE reads. This sample has about 350,000 distinct CDR3 sequences, with 25% to 30% found just once. The sample comprised PBMCs or a T cell subset sorted from them (not recorded which). The source is an adult woman who had mild COVID-19 (a few samples of this study predate the infection). Cell type and time point are not known.

CDR3 DNA: TGTGCCAGCAGCCAGGGGGCCGGGACTAGCCGATCCTACAATGAGCAGTTCTTC. As protein: CASSQGAGTSRSYNEQFF. The V and J genes are TRBV4-2 and TRBJ2-1, with 9 bases fitting TRBD2. Germline trimming cut 3 bases from V and 1 base from J; bases unmatched to any gene: 10. The CDR3 consists of 18 residues. Germline-derived CDR1 and CDR2 are LGHNA and YNFKEQ.

This chain links TRBV29-1 with TRBJ2-7; 9 nucleotides agree with TRBD2. CDR1 SQVTM and CDR2 ANQGSEA come from the germline V gene. Trimming at V came to 6 bases and at J to 7 bases, leaving 13 bases not matched to a gene. The CDR3 has 14 residues. Here the CDR3 reads CSVTGTSPPLEQYF. In DNA, the CDR3 is TGCAGCGTCACCGGGACTAGCCCGCCCCTGGAGCAGTACTTC.

The chain employs TRBV6-5 and TRBJ2-3; 7 nucleotides match TRBD1. The J segment lost 0 bases and the V segment lost 5 bases, leaving 5 bases of the junction unmatched. The CDR3 extends over 15 amino acids. Germline V lookup: CDR1 MNHEY, CDR2 SVGAGI. CDR3 in DNA: TGTGCCAGCAGTCCTGACAGGGTTAGCACAGATACGCAGTATTTT. It yields the protein CASSPDRVSTDTQYF.

This clonotype was observed a few times. The CDR3 sequence: CSGQTGAEEQYF. The CDR3 DNA sequence: TGCAGCGGACAGACAGGGGCGGAGGAGCAGTACTTC. The chain recombines TRBV29-1 with TRBJ2-7, with TRBD1 matching over 8 bases. The CDR3 sequence is 12 residues long. After removal of 7 bases from V and 7 bases from J, the junction contained 9 bases not matched to a gene. CDR1 SQVTM and CDR2 ANQGSEA come from the germline V gene.

The chain is built from TRBV7-8 and TRBJ2-3; D may correspond to TRBD1 or TRBD2 (7 bases each). Germline lookup yields CDR1 SGHVS and CDR2 FQNEAQ. V lost 7 bases and J lost 1, with 15 bases in between. The CDR3 totals 15 residues. CDR3 nucleotides: TGTGCCAGCACCAGGGGGGGGGCTGGCACAGATACGCAGTATTTT. Its protein product is CASTRGGAGTDTQYF.

This clonotype was seen repeatedly, ten times or more. CDR3 sequence: CASSEAGGNYNEQFF. The CDR3 DNA follows: TGTGCCAGCAGTGAAGCAGGGGGAAACTACAATGAGCAGTTCTTC. This sequence joins TRBV6-1 and TRBJ2-1, with D possibly matching TRBD1 (6 bases). This CDR3 contains 15 residues. Germline V CDR1 and CDR2: MNHNS, SASEGT. Trimming stripped 0 bases from V and 3 bases from J, with 9 bases between.

The chain carries TRBV7-9 and TRBJ2-1; possibly TRBD1 or TRBD2 for D (5 bases each). V was trimmed by 6 bases and J by 8 bases, leaving 8 bases between them. The CDR3 runs 11 residues. In germline, CDR1 is SEHNR, CDR2 FQNEAQ (reference sequence). This CDR3 reads CASRRGDEQFF. CDR3 coding DNA: TGTGCCAGCAGACGGGGCGATGAGCAGTTCTTC.

Only a few counts were recorded for this clonotype. The chain employs TRBV7-6 and TRBJ2-1, with a weak D call TRBD1 (5 bases). This CDR3 has 13 residues. The germline V and J ends were trimmed by 3 bases and 9 bases, with 12 bases remaining between them. Looked up from germline, CDR1 is SGHVS and CDR2 is FNYEAQ. CDR3 loop: CASSFGRDGEQFF. As DNA, the CDR3 is TGTGCCAGCAGCTTTGGCAGGGATGGTGAGCAGTTCTTC.

The rearrangement links TRBV10-3 to TRBJ2-1, with 11 bases fitting TRBD2. The germline V gene encodes CDR1 ENHRY and CDR2 SYGVKD. This CDR3 region has 17 residues. V dropped 5 bases and J dropped 7; count of bases not matched to a gene: 13. The CDR3 region is CAISTPTSGGSVNEQFF. As DNA, the CDR3 is TGTGCCATCAGTACACCTACTAGCGGGGGCTCGGTGAATGAGCAGTTCTTC.

This clonotype was found a few times. The chain links TRBV7-6 to TRBJ2-7, with a tentative D call TRBD2 (5 bases). This CDR3 region has 14 residues. The V end lost 1 base, the J end lost 2 bases, and 9 bases lay between the germline ends. The germline gives CDR1 SGHVS, CDR2 FNYEAQ. CDR3 nucleotide sequence: TGTGCCAGCAGCTTAGGGGAGAAACCCTACGAGCAGTACTTC. Translating it yields CASSLGEKPYEQYF.

This clonotype was found a few times. The chain recombines TRBV24-1 with TRBJ2-1, with 11 bases identical to TRBD1. CDR3 size: 15 residues. Germline CDR1 KGHDR, CDR2 SFDVKD. With V trimmed by 7 bases and J by 5 bases, 6 bases remained unmatched. This chain's CDR3 is CATSETGQGDNEQFF. CDR3 coding DNA: TGTGCCACCAGCGAGACGGGACAGGGGGACAATGAGCAGTTCTTC.

This clonotype was found a few times. The CDR3 region is CASSYGGIPDTDTQYF. In nucleotides, the CDR3 is TGTGCCAGCAGTTACGGAGGAATTCCCGACACAGATACGCAGTATTTT. This chain uses TRBV6-2 or TRBV6-3 with TRBJ2-3; maybe TRBD2 (5 bases). V lost 2 bases and J lost 2, with 14 bases in between. The CDR3 is 16 amino acids. Germline lookup yields CDR1 MNHEY and CDR2 SVGEGT.

The chain employs TRBV11-2 and TRBJ1-3; unclear D gene. Trimming took off 5 bases at V and 0 bases at J, with 11 bases between the two ends. The CDR3 is 15 residues long. CDR1 and CDR2 (germline): SGHAT, FQNNGV. The CDR3, as DNA: TGTGCCAGCAGCCTCCCCCGGGGCTCTGGAAACACCATATATTTT. Its protein is CASSLPRGSGNTIYF.

This clonotype was seen a few times. The gene calls are TRBV10-3 and TRBJ2-7; TRBD1 is a possible D gene (5 bases). Per germline, CDR1 ENHRY and CDR2 SYGVKD. The CDR3 is made up of 16 amino acids. Deletions cut 2 bases from V and 2 bases from J, with 16 bases between. The CDR3 reads CAISEPDRQNAYEQYF. CDR3 bases: TGTGCCATCAGTGAGCCTGACCGACAGAACGCCTACGAGCAGTACTTC.

The chain couples TRBV4-1 to TRBJ2-1; a possible D gene is TRBD1 (5 bases). V shed 2 bases and J shed 7 bases, with 15 bases lying between them. The V gene's germline CDR1 is MGHRA and CDR2 YSYEKL. This CDR3 has 15 amino acids. CDR3 DNA sequence: TGCGCCAGCAGCCAAAGGCAGGGCCTACGGAATGAGCAGTTCTTC. Translated, it gives CASSQRQGLRNEQFF.